This TCR beta chain is drawn from a study of blood T cell repertoires in COVID-19. Looking at the study overall: Collection of acute and convalescent COVID-19 samples took place in the United States, Italy and Spain.

This clone was seen a few times. Looked up from germline, CDR1 is SGHVS and CDR2 is FQNEAQ. Trimming shortened V by 0 bases and J by 2 bases, and 11 bases separated the two germline ends. The CDR3 runs 15 residues. Produced via immunoSEQ multiplex PCR; TCRdb's table is partial and in-frame only. The table has 88,000 or so clones, around 89% seen once. The sequenced sample was PBMCs or T cells enriched from blood (not recorded which). The chain has TRBV7-8 and TRBJ2-7, with a weak D call TRBD2 (6 bases). The source is a woman in her forties or fifties with acute COVID-19. The CDR3 protein is CASSLASGTAYEQYF. The CDR3, as DNA: TGTGCCAGCAGCTTAGCTAGCGGTACAGCCTACGAGCAGTACTTC.